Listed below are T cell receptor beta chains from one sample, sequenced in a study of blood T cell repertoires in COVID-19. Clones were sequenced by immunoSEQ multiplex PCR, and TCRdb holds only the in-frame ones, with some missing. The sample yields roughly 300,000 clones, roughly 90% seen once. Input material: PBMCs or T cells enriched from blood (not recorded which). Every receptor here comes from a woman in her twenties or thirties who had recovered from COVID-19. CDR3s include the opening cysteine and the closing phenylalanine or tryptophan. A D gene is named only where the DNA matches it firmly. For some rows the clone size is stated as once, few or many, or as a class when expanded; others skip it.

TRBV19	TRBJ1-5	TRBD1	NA	CASRTGTGSNQPQHF	TGTGCCAGTAGAACCGGGACAGGGAGCAATCAGCCCCAGCATTTT
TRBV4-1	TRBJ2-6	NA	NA	CASSQVTGNSGANVLTF	TGCGCCAGCAGCCAAGTTACGGGAAACTCTGGGGCCAACGTCCTGACTTTC
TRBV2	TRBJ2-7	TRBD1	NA	CASRLRDRGLYEQYF	TGTGCCAGCAGGCTCCGGGACAGGGGACTCTACGAGCAGTACTTC
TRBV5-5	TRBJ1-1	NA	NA	CASSLLEATEAFF	TGTGCCAGCAGCTTGCTTGAGGCCACTGAAGCTTTCTTT
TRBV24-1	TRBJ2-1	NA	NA	CATSDYGSSYNEQFF	TGTGCCACCAGTGATTATGGGAGCTCCTACAATGAGCAGTTCTTC
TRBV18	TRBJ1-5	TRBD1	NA	CASSRTGVSWQPQHF	TGTGCCAGCTCACGGACAGGGGTCTCATGGCAGCCCCAGCATTTT
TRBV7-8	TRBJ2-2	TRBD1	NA	CASSIDRVGTGELFF	TGTGCCAGCAGCATCGACAGGGTCGGCACCGGGGAGCTGTTTTTT
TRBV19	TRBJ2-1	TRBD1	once	CATGTGGTDEQFF	TGTGCCACCGGGACAGGGGGCACCGATGAGCAGTTCTTC
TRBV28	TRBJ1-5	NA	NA	CASRPGGGSNQPQHF	TGTGCCAGCAGGCCCGGGGGGGGCAGCAATCAGCCCCAGCATTTT
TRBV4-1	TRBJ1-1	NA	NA	CASSQAQVSRQMNTEAFF	TGCGCCAGCAGCCAAGCCCAGGTATCCCGACAAATGAACACTGAAGCTTTCTTT
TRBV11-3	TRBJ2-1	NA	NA	CASSRSSYNEQFF	TGTGCCAGCAGCCGGAGCTCCTACAATGAGCAGTTCTTC
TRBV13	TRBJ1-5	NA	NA	CATTGGGSNQPQHF	TGTGCCACCACTGGCGGGGGGAGCAATCAGCCCCAGCATTTT
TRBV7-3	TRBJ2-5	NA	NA	CASSLRAERPETQYF	TGTGCCAGCAGCTTAAGGGCAGAAAGACCGGAGACCCAGTACTTC
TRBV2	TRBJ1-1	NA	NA	CASSKTGTEAFF	TGTGCCAGCAGCAAAACAGGCACTGAAGCTTTCTTT
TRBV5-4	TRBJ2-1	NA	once	CASRDGDYPYNEQFF	TGTGCCAGCAGGGATGGTGACTACCCCTACAATGAGCAGTTCTTC
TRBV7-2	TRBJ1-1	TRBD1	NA	CASSLTGGTEAFF	TGTGCCAGCAGCTTAACAGGGGGCACTGAAGCTTTCTTT
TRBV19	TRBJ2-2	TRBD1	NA	CASTLGQVTGELFF	TGTGCCAGTACTTTGGGACAGGTCACCGGGGAGCTGTTTTTT
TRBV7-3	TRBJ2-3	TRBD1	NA	CASSLQGGTDTQYF	TGTGCCAGCAGCTTACAGGGGGGCACAGATACGCAGTATTTT
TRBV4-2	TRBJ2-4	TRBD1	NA	CASSQLTGGSGNIQYF	TGTGCCAGCAGCCAATTAACAGGGGGGAGTGGAAACATTCAGTACTTC
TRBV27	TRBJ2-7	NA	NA	CASNGGNSYEQYF	TGTGCCAGCAACGGGGGAAACTCCTACGAGCAGTACTTC
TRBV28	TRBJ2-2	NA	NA	CASTSLRAGDHTGELFF	TGTGCCAGCACCTCCTTGCGGGCCGGGGATCACACCGGGGAGCTGTTTTTT
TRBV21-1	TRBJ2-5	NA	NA	CASSAVSCGQETQYF	TGTGCCAGCAGCGCCGTATCCTGCGGGCAAGAGACCCAGTACTTC
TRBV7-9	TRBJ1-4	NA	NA	CASSRDIMKGEKLFF	TGTGCCAGCAGCCGGGACATCATGAAGGGTGAAAAACTGTTTTTT
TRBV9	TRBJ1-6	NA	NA	CASSVGPREPLHF	TGTGCCAGCAGCGTAGGACCGAGGGAACCCCTCCACTTT
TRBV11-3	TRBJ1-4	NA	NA	CASSPGGIATNEKLFF	TGTGCCAGCAGCCCCGGGGGGATCGCAACTAATGAAAAACTGTTTTTT
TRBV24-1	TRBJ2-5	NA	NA	CATSDSWLNQETQYF	TGTGCCACCAGTGATTCTTGGCTTAACCAAGAGACCCAGTACTTC
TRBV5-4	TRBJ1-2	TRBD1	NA	CASSGRDREGGYTF	TGTGCCAGCAGCGGCCGGGACAGGGAGGGCGGCTACACCTTC
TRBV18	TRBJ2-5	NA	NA	CASSPAEETQYF	TGTGCCAGCTCACCGGCCGAAGAGACCCAGTACTTC
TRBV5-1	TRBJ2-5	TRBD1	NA	CASSRDRGYQETQYF	TGCGCCAGCAGCCGGGACAGGGGCTACCAAGAGACCCAGTACTTC
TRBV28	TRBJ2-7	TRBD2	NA	CASSPLAGVNYEQYF	TGTGCCAGCAGTCCACTAGCGGGGGTTAACTACGAGCAGTACTTC
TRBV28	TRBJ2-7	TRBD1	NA	CASSGQVGEQYF	TGTGCCAGCAGTGGACAGGTCGGCGAGCAGTACTTC
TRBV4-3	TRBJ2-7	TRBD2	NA	CASSLGTSGYEQYF	TGCGCCAGCAGCCTAGGGACTAGCGGTTACGAGCAGTACTTC
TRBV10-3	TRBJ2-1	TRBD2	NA	CAISALAGVTYNEQFF	TGTGCCATCAGTGCTTTAGCGGGAGTTACCTACAATGAGCAGTTCTTC
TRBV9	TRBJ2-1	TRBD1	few	CASSVEGQGRDEQFF	TGTGCCAGCAGCGTAGAGGGACAGGGCCGCGATGAGCAGTTCTTC
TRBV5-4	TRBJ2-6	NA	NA	CASSPGFSGANVLTF	TGTGCCAGCAGCCCAGGGTTCTCTGGGGCCAACGTCCTGACTTTC
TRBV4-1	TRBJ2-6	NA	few	CASSQDRSSGANVLTF	TGCGCCAGCAGCCAAGATCGTAGCTCTGGGGCCAACGTCCTGACTTTC
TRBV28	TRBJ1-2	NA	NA	CASRDGQTFYGYTF	TGTGCCAGCAGAGACGGACAGACCTTCTATGGCTACACCTTC
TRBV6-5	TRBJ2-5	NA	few	CASSYLAAKETQYF	TGTGCCAGCAGTTACCTGGCAGCGAAAGAGACCCAGTACTTC
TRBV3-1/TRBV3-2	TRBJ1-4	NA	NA	CASSQYVGEKSVF	TGTGCCAGCAGCCAATACGTCGGGGAGAAATCGGTTTTT
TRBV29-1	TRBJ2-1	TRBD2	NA	CSVGLAGPYNEQFF	TGCAGCGTTGGACTAGCGGGCCCCTACAATGAGCAGTTCTTC
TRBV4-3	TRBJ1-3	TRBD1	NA	CASSQGQGGQELRNTIYF	TGCGCCAGCAGCCAGGGACAGGGGGGACAGGAATTGAGAAACACCATATATTTT
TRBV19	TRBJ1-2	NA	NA	CASSTNRGSQTNYGYTF	TGTGCCAGTAGTACCAATAGGGGGTCACAAACTAACTATGGCTACACCTTC
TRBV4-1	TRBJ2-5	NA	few	CASSQEVVVRQETQYF	TGCGCCAGCAGCCAAGAAGTAGTCGTCCGGCAAGAGACCCAGTACTTC
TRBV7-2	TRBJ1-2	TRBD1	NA	CASSVPGTEIYGYTF	TGTGCCAGCAGCGTTCCCGGGACAGAGATTTATGGCTACACCTTC